A single sample is the source of the 14 T cell receptor beta chains below, sequenced in a study of cytomegalovirus exposure and HLA in healthy donors. Primers included in the PCR were 60 Vbeta and 13 Jbeta primers. Clones were read by immunoSEQ multiplex PCR, and TCRdb kept only the in-frame ones, dropping some. The data show 95,000 to 100,000 clones, more than 60% seen once. The sequenced sample was PBMCs. The receptors were sampled from a man between 60 and 70 years old in good health and CMV-seropositive.

The CDR3 DNA reads TGTGCCAGCAGCTCCACCGACTCCCTCTACGAGCAGTACTTC. It encodes CASSSTDSLYEQYF. The chain combines TRBV11-2 with TRBJ2-7; D not resolved. V was cut by 4 bases and J by 3 bases, with 13 bases left in between. From germline, CDR1 is SGHAT and CDR2 FQNNGV. The length of the CDR3 is 14 residues.

This clone appeared a few times. This sequence joins TRBV7-3 and TRBJ2-2; tentatively, D is TRBD1 (5 bases). Germline-derived CDR1 and CDR2 are SGHTA and FQGTGA. V gave up 5 bases and J gave up 4 bases, with 11 bases separating them. CDR3 length equals 14 residues. DNA for the CDR3: TGTGCCAGCAGCCGTACACAGGCCACCGGGGAGCTGTTTTTT. Amino acid sequence: CASSRTQATGELFF. Using reference TRBV7-3 and TRBJ2-2 for the parts outside the CDR3, the full variable domain is GAGVSQTPSNKVTEKGKYVELRCDPISGHTALYWYRQSLGQGPEFLIYFQGTGAADDSGLPNDRFFAVRPEGSVSTLKIQRTERGDSAVYLCASSRTQATGELFFGEGSRLTVL.

The chain has TRBV7-6 and TRBJ2-3; TRBD2 matches at 11 bases. CDR1 is SGHVS, CDR2 FNYEAQ, per germline. The CDR3 contains 15 residues. V lost 5 bases and J lost 3; bases outside the gene matches: 4. Written as DNA, the CDR3 is TGTGCCAGCAGCCTAGGGACTAGCGGTACAGATACGCAGTATTTT. Translation gives CASSLGTSGTDTQYF.

The chain recombines TRBV19 with TRBJ1-2; 7 bases map to TRBD1. Germline V CDR1 and CDR2: LNHDA, SQIVND (reference sequence). V gave up 5 bases and J gave up 5 bases; unmatched junction bases: 5. This CDR3 comprises 13 residues. This CDR3 reads CASSLGQSYGYTF. CDR3 coding DNA: TGTGCCAGTAGTTTGGGACAGTCATATGGCTACACCTTC.

The count of this clone is one. The chain employs TRBV9 and TRBJ1-2, with a tentative D call TRBD1 (5 bases). Trimming took off 0 bases at V and 5 bases at J, with 5 bases between the two ends. CDR3 length: 12 residues. CDR1 SGDLS and CDR2 YYNGEE come from the germline V gene. The CDR3: CASSVEGYGYTF. CDR3 bases: TGTGCCAGCAGCGTAGAGGGGTATGGCTACACCTTC.

The CDR3 region is CSVVGVGGGSFANTEAFF. DNA for the CDR3: TGCAGCGTTGTCGGGGTTGGGGGGGGGAGCTTCGCGAACACTGAAGCTTTCTTT. The J gene is TRBJ1-1, the V gene TRBV29-1; D is perhaps TRBD1 (5 bases). The CDR3 contains 18 residues. Germline V gene sequence: CDR1 SQVTM, CDR2 ANQGSEA. Trimming shortened V by 4 bases and J by 1 base, and 25 bases separated the two germline ends.

The J gene is TRBJ2-5, the V gene TRBV5-4, with 9 bases identical to TRBD2. This CDR3 is built from 18 residues. The J segment lost 4 bases and the V segment lost 0 bases, leaving 13 bases of the junction unmatched. CDR1 is SGHNT, CDR2 YYREEE, per germline (reference sequence). DNA for the CDR3: TGTGCCAGCAGCTTGGGACGAGTAGGCGGGGGGGCCGGAGAGACCCAGTACTTC. Protein sequence: CASSLGRVGGGAGETQYF.

V and J are TRBV5-1 and TRBJ2-5; 8 bases map to TRBD1. This CDR3 comprises 14 residues. Trimming took 4 bases from V and 4 from J; bases not matched to a gene: 6. CDR1 is SGHRS and CDR2 is YFSETQ in the germline V gene. The CDR3 spells CASSIQGGAETQYF. The CDR3 DNA follows: TGCGCCAGCAGCATACAGGGGGGCGCAGAGACCCAGTACTTC.

The rearrangement joins TRBV18 to TRBJ2-5; 7 bases agree with TRBD2. Germline V gives CDR1 KGHSH, CDR2 LQKENI. V lost 2 bases to trimming and J lost 2 bases; unmatched junction nucleotides: 8. The CDR3 is made up of 16 amino acids. The CDR3 is CASSPLGTGGQETQYF. CDR3 coding DNA: TGTGCCAGCTCACCATTAGGAACGGGGGGACAAGAGACCCAGTACTTC.

This clone came up once. The chain links TRBV6-5 to TRBJ1-6; D possibly corresponds to TRBD1 (5 bases). The CDR3 consists of 13 residues. Germline lookup yields CDR1 MNHEY and CDR2 SVGAGI. Trimming shortened V by 10 bases and J by 4 bases, and 11 bases separated the two germline ends. The chain's CDR3 is CANATEYNSPLHF. The CDR3 nucleotides read TGTGCCAACGCGACAGAGTATAATTCACCCCTCCACTTT.

The chain recombines TRBV11-2 with TRBJ2-3, with TRBD2 matching over 8 bases. Germline assignment: CDR1 SGHAT and CDR2 FQNNGV. The CDR3 has 17 amino acids. V shed 4 bases, J shed 4 bases, and the junction held 13 bases outside the gene matches. Written as DNA, the CDR3 is TGTGCCAGCAGCTATCTGGGTGCGGGGGGTTCCGCAGATACGCAGTATTTT. It specifies CASSYLGAGGSADTQYF.

The chain uses TRBV5-1 and TRBJ1-3, with D perhaps matching TRBD1 (5 bases). This CDR3 region has 16 residues. Germline V lookup: CDR1 SGHRS, CDR2 YFSETQ. Trimming took off 0 bases at V and 2 bases at J, with 12 bases between the two ends. The CDR3 coding sequence is TGCGCCAGCAGCTTGGCCGGGGGAGGCGCTGGAAACACCATATATTTT. This gives the protein CASSLAGGGAGNTIYF.

This chain uses TRBV2 with TRBJ1-2; TRBD1 aligns across 7 bases. The CDR3 is made up of 11 amino acids. The V and J ends lost 4 bases and 13 bases, in that order; junction bases with no gene match: 6. Germline V CDR1 and CDR2: SNHLY, FYNNEI. CDR3 nucleotide sequence: TGTGCCAGCAGTGTACAGGGGATTTGCACCTTC. Translation: CASSVQGICTF. The full variable domain, completed using reference TRBV2 and TRBJ1-2, is EPEVTQTPSHQVTQMGQEVILRCVPISNHLYFYWYRQILGQKVEFLVSFYNNEISEKSEIFDDQFSVERPDGSNFTLKIRSTKLEDSAMYFCASSVQGICTFGSGTRLTVV.

The chain is built from TRBV5-1 and TRBJ1-1; D gene uncertain. CDR3 length equals 14 residues. The germline V and J ends were trimmed by 0 bases and 7 bases, with 13 bases remaining between them. Germline V CDR1 and CDR2: SGHRS, YFSETQ. CDR3 nucleotide sequence: TGCGCCAGCAGCTTGGCCATGGGCGTACGTGAAGCTTTCTTT. It yields the protein CASSLAMGVREAFF.